This T cell receptor (beta chain) stems from a study of cytomegalovirus exposure and HLA in healthy donors. Study summary: The early release's HLA-typed donors yielded approximately 81 million unique TCRs. There were over 350 genotyped donors. Of these, 75% to 85% fell in the genetic ancestry cluster associated with self-reported Caucasian donors.

Study observations and caveats: An analysis that was carried out later associated 17,000 or so TCR beta sequences with HLA alleles at 0.05 false discovery rate.

As concerns this clone: Its antigen remains unidentified.

PCR involved 60 Vbeta and 13 Jbeta primers. Method: immunoSEQ multiplex PCR; TCRdb's copy keeps in-frame clones and lacks some. The table lists 120,000 or so clones, 80% of them singletons. Trimming took off 2 bases at V and 0 bases at J, with 11 bases between the two ends. Germline CDR1 SGHRS, CDR2 YFSETQ. The CDR3 runs to 15 residues. The TCR comes from a female donor in good health and CMV-seropositive. V and J are TRBV5-1 and TRBJ1-1; D remains unclear. The material sequenced was PBMCs. Here the CDR3 reads CASSFSVAVNTEAFF. Here the CDR3 DNA reads TGCGCCAGCAGCTTCTCAGTGGCAGTGAACACTGAAGCTTTCTTT.